One T cell receptor beta chain is described in this entry. The antigen remains unidentified. Germline CDR1 reads MGHRA; CDR2 reads YSYEKL. The CDR3 sequence is 14 residues long. Between the trimmed V and J ends, which lost 1 base and 1 base, there was a span of 7 bases. This specimen belongs to a study of PD-1 blockade in classical Hodgkin lymphoma. Study-wide results and limits: The causes of the repertoire differences, possibly disease activity or prior therapy, remain undefined.

Assay: immunoSEQ multiplex PCR; the TCRdb copy retains only in-frame clones and omits some. This table holds approximately 100,000 clones, roughly 91% found once. No patient escaped relapse after autologous stem cell transplantation, and brentuximab vedotin exposure varied. This TCR was recovered from a human donor with classical Hodgkin lymphoma. V is TRBV4-1 and J is TRBJ1-1; the D is unclear. Sequenced here: peripheral blood mononuclear cells (PBMCs), sampled before the second cycle of nivolumab. The CDR3, as DNA: TGCGCCAGCAGCCAAGGCCTCAGGAACACTGAAGCTTTCTTT. It yields the protein CASSQGLRNTEAFF.